This T cell receptor (beta chain) was captured by sequencing in a study of shared clonotypes between healthy human individuals. Study-level findings and limits: Compared with clonotypes that all four donors shared, non-shared clonotypes had lower generation probabilities.

The assay ran at deep level. For every subset, genomic DNA was evenly distributed across several immunoSEQ plates. Sequencing was performed with immunoSEQ multiplex PCR; in TCRdb, only in-frame clones are kept and a portion is missing. Among around 1 million clones, 76% were seen once, and the ten largest hold approximately 1.5%. From CD4+ cells came CD45RA+ naive and CD45RA-negative memory subsets. Worth noting for this clone: The antigen remains unidentified. This sample also contains other DNA sequences that code for the same CDR3.

Sequenced input: memory CD4+ T cells sorted from blood. Stated subset: CD45RA-negative fraction. The clonotype was recovered from a man between 18 and 35 years old in good health.

The CDR3 bases are TGCGCCAGCAGCTCCCAAGAGACCCAGTACTTC. It yields the protein CASSSQETQYF. The J gene is TRBJ2-5, the V gene TRBV5-1; D remains ambiguous. The germline V gene encodes CDR1 SGHRS and CDR2 YFSETQ. The CDR3 contains 11 residues. V was shortened by 3 bases and J by 1 base, with 1 base between the two germline ends. The full variable domain, rest sourced from reference TRBV5-1 and TRBJ2-5, is KAGVTQTPRYLIKTRGQQVTLSCSPISGHRSVSWYQQTPGQGLQFLFEYFSETQRNKGNFPGRFSGRQFSNSRSEMNVSTLELGDSALYLCASSSQETQYFGPGTRLLVL.